This T cell receptor (beta chain) was documented in a study of CD8 T cells in ankylosing spondylitis. Study-wide findings and caveats: Within matched ankylosing spondylitis synovial fluid, disease-linked clones were reportedly significantly enriched.

Quantitative molecular-barcoded 5'-RACE generated the TCR beta libraries. Each CDR3 protein is one row after TCRdb ran MiXCR on the 5' RACE reads. Of approximately 260,000 distinct CDR3 sequences in the sample, 15% to 20% were seen once. The sample holds a few counts of this clonotype. Its target is not known. Germline CDR1 SQVTM, CDR2 ANQGSEA. This CDR3 spans 24 amino acids. The V end lost 0 bases, the J end lost 1 base, and 37 bases lay between the germline ends. This TCR was recovered from a male donor with ankylosing spondylitis or in good health (not recorded which). V usage is TRBV29-1 and J usage is TRBJ2-1; tentatively, D is TRBD2 (6 bases). The sequencing sample was made of blood, either unsorted or a sorted T cell fraction (not recorded which). DNA for the CDR3: TGCAGCGTTGAAGAGGGGGAACTAGCTTTCGAAACTCGAGGAAGGATCCTTTCCTACAATGAGCAGTTCTTC. Protein: CSVEEGELAFETRGRILSYNEQFF.